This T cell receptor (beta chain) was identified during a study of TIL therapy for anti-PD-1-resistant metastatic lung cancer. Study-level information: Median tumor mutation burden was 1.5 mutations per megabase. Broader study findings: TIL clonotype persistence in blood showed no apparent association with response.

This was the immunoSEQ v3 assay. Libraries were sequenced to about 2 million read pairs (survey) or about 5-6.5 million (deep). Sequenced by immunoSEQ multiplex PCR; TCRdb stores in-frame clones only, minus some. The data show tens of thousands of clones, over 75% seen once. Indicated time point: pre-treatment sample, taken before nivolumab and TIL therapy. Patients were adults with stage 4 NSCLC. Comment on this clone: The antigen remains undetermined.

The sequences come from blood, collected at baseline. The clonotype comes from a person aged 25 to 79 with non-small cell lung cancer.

CDR3: CASSEGERNEQYF. Written as DNA, the CDR3 is TGTGCCAGCAGTGAGGGGGAGAGGAACGAGCAGTACTTC. The rearrangement joins TRBV27 to TRBJ2-7; possible D gene TRBD1, 6 bases. Trimming cost V 5 bases and J 5 bases, with 13 bases left between them. This CDR3 is 13 amino acids long. Looked up from germline, CDR1 is MNHEY and CDR2 is SMNVEV (reference sequence).